These 10 T cell receptor beta chains came from one sample sequenced in a study of shared clonotypes between healthy human individuals. Assay used: immunoSEQ multiplex PCR; TCRdb lists only in-frame clones, some missing. The sample carries some 500,000 clones, around 96% recorded once. The sequencing sample was made of naive CD4+ T cells sorted from blood. Subset reported: CD45RA+ positively selected. These TCRs come from a woman aged 30 to 39 in good health.

This clone came up once. Within the sample, other DNA sequences also encode this same CDR3. The rearrangement joins TRBV7-9 to TRBJ1-1; D is unclear. V was clipped by 2 bases and J by 0 bases, with 4 bases between them. CDR1 SEHNR and CDR2 FQNEAQ come from the germline V gene (reference sequence). This CDR3 spans 13 amino acids. The CDR3 sequence is CASSLQLNTEAFF. The CDR3, as DNA: TGTGCCAGCAGCTTACAGCTGAACACTGAAGCTTTCTTT.

The chain uses TRBV11-3 and TRBJ2-3; D possibly corresponds to TRBD2 (6 bases). The CDR3 sequence is 17 residues long. CDR1 SGHNT and CDR2 YENEEA come from the germline V gene. Trimming took 0 bases from V and 1 from J, leaving 14 bases between them. The CDR3 DNA follows: TGTGCCAGCAGCTTAGAGGCCGAGCGGGTCCGCACAGATACGCAGTATTTT. The encoded protein is CASSLEAERVRTDTQYF.

The genes are TRBV14 and TRBJ2-7, with 8 nucleotides matching TRBD2. CDR1 and CDR2 (germline): SGHDN, FVKESK. After removal of 1 base from V and 3 bases from J, the junction contained 5 bases not matched to a gene. CDR3 length equals 15 residues. CDR3: CASSQVLAGDYEQYF. DNA of the CDR3: TGTGCCAGCAGCCAAGTGCTAGCGGGCGACTACGAGCAGTACTTC.

V gene TRBV21-1 combines with J gene TRBJ2-1; no check of the table's D call, TRBD1, against the DNA was made. TRBV21-1 is a recognized pseudogene. The CDR3 spans 15 residues. The CDR3 DNA follows: TGTGCCAGCAGCAAAGGACAGGGGTCCTACAATGAGCAGTTCTTC. It encodes CASSKGQGSYNEQFF.

The chain employs TRBV19 and TRBJ2-4; D is undetermined. CDR1 and CDR2 from the germline V gene are LNHDA and SQIVND (reference sequence). This CDR3 is built from 16 residues. The V gene lost 5 bases and the J gene lost 1 base, with 15 bases spanning the gap. The CDR3 reads CASSQWAEGAKNIQYF. CDR3 nucleotide sequence: TGTGCCAGTAGTCAATGGGCTGAAGGGGCCAAAAACATTCAGTACTTC.

The CDR3 DNA reads TGCGCCAGCAGTGCCCTCGGAGCGGGAGGTACCTACGAGCAGTACTTC. Translated: CASSALGAGGTYEQYF. The chain combines TRBV10-2 with TRBJ2-7, with 9 bases lining up with TRBD2. CDR3 length: 16 amino acids. Per the germline V gene, CDR1 is WSHSY and CDR2 is SAAADI. V was clipped by 4 bases and J by 2 bases; unmatched bases: 9.

The chain has TRBV4-1 and TRBJ1-2, with 7 bases identical to TRBD1. The CDR3 spans 14 residues. The germline CDR1 and CDR2 sequences are MGHRA and YSYEKL. V shed 3 bases and J 4 bases; nucleotides not matched to a gene: 5. The CDR3 loop reads CASSHRGTAYGYTF. CDR3 DNA sequence: TGCGCCAGCAGCCACCGCGGGACAGCCTATGGCTACACCTTC.

The chain combines TRBV28 with TRBJ2-7, with 8 bases matching TRBD2. Germline CDR1 is MDHEN and CDR2 is SYDVKM. The CDR3 extends over 16 amino acids. Trimming took 8 bases from V and 4 from J; bases not matched to a gene: 16. The CDR3, as DNA: TGTGCCAGCGCTTCATTCGGACGGGAGGGCTCTTACGAGCAGTACTTC. This encodes CASASFGREGSYEQYF.

V usage is TRBV4-1 and J usage is TRBJ2-1, with a possible D match to TRBD2 (6 bases). V dropped 5 bases and J dropped 9 bases, with 20 bases sitting between them. From germline, CDR1 is MGHRA and CDR2 YSYEKL. The length of the CDR3 is 15 residues. The CDR3 DNA is TGCGCCAGCAGCAAAGCGCGGGACCGCCGGGGTGAGCAGTTCTTC. It is translated as CASSKARDRRGEQFF.

This sequence joins TRBV7-2 and TRBJ1-3; D perhaps matches TRBD1 (5 bases). Germline V gene data show CDR1 as SGHTA and CDR2 as FQGNSA. This CDR3 contains 14 residues. Trimming pared 3 bases from V and 3 bases from J, leaving 9 bases between. CDR3 nucleotides: TGTGCCAGCAGCTTGAGGGGTGGTGGAAACACCATATATTTT. Translated: CASSLRGGGNTIYF.